This T cell receptor (beta chain) was identified during a study of blood T cell repertoires in COVID-19. Data came from immunoSEQ multiplex PCR; TCRdb stores just in-frame clones and leaves some out. The sample lists about 100,000 clones, roughly 84% occurring once. CDR1 is SGHTA, CDR2 FQGTGA, per germline. The CDR3 extends over 16 amino acids. Trimming left V 1 base short and J 1 base short, with 13 bases between. Sequencing was performed on peripheral blood. This chain connects TRBV7-3 to TRBJ2-5; D might be TRBD1 (6 bases). This receptor was taken from a woman older than 75 with acute or convalescent COVID-19. CDR3 region: CASSLNAPGVQETQYF. CDR3 coding DNA: TGTGCCAGCAGCTTAAACGCCCCAGGGGTCCAAGAGACCCAGTACTTC.